Sequencing of this T cell receptor (beta chain) was carried out in a study of long-term antiretroviral therapy in people with HIV. The CDR3 sequence is 16 residues long. Germline V lookup: CDR1 LNHDA, CDR2 SQIVND (reference sequence). V lost 4 bases and J lost 2, with 17 bases in between. Participants with HIV, all of them, were treated in the United States. Study conclusions and caveats: CDR3 lengths in HIV samples spanned a narrower range than controls. Clones showing expansion before ART dominated the repertoire at all time points.

On this clone itself: Its antigen is unidentified.

Researchers ran immunoSEQ v3.0 at survey level. Measured with immunoSEQ multiplex PCR; TCRdb has only the in-frame clones, and not every one. The table has 23,000 or so clones, around 77% seen once. The chain recombines TRBV19 with TRBJ2-5; D is perhaps TRBD1 (6 bases). The origin of this receptor is a man aged 25 to 40 with HIV. The material was unsorted PBMCs, obtained 2.1 years after starting antiretroviral therapy. CDR3 residues: CASSSSTGTPQETQYF. Written as DNA, the CDR3 is TGTGCCAGTAGTAGCTCGACCGGGACACCTCAAGAGACCCAGTACTTC.